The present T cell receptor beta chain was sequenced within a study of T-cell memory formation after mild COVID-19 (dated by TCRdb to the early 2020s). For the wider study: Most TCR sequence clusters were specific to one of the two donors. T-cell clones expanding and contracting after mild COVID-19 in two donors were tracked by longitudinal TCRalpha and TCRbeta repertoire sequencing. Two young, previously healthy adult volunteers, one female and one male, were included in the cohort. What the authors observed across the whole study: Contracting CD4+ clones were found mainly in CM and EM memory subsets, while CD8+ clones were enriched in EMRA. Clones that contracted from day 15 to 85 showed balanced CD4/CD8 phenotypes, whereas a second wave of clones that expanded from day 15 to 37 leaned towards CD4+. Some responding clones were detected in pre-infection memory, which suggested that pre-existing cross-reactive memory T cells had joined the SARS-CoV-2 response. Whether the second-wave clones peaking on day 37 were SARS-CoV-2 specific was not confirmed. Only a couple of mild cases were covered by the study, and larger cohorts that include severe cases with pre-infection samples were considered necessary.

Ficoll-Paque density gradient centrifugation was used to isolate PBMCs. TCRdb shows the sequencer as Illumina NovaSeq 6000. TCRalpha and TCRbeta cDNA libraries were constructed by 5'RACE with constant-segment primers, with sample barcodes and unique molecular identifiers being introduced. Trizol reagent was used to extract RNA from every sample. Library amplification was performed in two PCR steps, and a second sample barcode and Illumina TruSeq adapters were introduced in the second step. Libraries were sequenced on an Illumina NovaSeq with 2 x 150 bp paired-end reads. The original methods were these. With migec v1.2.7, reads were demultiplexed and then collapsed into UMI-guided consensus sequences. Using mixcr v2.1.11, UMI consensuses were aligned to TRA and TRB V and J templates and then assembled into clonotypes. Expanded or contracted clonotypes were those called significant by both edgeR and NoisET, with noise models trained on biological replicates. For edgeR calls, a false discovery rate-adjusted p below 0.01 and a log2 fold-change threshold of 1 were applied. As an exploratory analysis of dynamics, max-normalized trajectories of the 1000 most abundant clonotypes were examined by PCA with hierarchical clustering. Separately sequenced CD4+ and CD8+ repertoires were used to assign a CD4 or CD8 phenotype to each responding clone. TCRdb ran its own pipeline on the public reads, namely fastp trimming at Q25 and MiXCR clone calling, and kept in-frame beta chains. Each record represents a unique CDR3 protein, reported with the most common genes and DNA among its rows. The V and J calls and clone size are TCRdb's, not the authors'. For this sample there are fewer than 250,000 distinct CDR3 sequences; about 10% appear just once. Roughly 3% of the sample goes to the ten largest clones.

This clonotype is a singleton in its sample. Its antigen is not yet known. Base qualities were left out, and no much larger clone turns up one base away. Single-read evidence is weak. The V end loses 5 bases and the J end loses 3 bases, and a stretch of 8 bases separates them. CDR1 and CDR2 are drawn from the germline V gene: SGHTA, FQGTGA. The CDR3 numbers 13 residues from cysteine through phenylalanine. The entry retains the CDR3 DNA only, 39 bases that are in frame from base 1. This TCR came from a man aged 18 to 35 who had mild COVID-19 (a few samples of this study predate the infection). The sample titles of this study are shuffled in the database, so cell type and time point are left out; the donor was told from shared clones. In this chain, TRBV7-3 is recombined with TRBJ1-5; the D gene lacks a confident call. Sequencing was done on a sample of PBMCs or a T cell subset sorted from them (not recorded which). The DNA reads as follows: TGTGCCAGCAGCCGGGGTTACAATCAGCCCCAGCATTTT. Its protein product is CASSRGYNQPQHF.